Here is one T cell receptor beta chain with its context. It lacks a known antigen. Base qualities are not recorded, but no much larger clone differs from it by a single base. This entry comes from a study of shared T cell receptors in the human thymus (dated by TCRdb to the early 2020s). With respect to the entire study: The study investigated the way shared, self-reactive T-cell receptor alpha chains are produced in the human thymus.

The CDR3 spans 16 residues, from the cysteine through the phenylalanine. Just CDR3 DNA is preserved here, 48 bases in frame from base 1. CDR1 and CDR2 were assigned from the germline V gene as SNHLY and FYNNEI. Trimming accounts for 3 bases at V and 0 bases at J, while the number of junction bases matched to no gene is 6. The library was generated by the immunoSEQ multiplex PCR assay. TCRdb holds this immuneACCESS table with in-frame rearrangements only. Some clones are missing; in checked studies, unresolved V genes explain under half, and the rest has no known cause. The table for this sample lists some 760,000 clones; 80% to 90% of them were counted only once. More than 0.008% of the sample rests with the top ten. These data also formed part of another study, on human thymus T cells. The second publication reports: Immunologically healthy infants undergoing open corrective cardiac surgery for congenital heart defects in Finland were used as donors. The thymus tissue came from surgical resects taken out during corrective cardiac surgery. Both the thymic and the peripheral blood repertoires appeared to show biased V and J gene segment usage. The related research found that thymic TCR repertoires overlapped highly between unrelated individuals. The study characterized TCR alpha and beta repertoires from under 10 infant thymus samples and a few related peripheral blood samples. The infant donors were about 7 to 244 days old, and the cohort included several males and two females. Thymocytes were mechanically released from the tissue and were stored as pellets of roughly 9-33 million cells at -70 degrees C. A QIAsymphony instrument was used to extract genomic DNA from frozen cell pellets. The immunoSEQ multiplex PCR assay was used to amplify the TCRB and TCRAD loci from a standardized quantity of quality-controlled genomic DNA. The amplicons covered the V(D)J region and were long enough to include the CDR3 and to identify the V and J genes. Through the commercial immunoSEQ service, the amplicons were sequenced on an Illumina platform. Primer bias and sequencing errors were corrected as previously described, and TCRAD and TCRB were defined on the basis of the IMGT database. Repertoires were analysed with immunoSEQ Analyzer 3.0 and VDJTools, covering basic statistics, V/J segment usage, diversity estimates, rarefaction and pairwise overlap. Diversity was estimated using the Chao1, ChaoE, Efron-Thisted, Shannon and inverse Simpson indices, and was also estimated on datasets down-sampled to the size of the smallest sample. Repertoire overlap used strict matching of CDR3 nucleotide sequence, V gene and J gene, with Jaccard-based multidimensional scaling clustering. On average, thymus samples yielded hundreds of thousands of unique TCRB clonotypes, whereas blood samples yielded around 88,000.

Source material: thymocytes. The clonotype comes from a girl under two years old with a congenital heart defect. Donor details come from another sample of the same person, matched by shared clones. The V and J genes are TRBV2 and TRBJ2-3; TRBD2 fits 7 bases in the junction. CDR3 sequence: CASSEKRGASTDTQYF. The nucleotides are TGTGCCAGCAGTGAGAAGCGGGGCGCTAGCACAGATACGCAGTATTTT.